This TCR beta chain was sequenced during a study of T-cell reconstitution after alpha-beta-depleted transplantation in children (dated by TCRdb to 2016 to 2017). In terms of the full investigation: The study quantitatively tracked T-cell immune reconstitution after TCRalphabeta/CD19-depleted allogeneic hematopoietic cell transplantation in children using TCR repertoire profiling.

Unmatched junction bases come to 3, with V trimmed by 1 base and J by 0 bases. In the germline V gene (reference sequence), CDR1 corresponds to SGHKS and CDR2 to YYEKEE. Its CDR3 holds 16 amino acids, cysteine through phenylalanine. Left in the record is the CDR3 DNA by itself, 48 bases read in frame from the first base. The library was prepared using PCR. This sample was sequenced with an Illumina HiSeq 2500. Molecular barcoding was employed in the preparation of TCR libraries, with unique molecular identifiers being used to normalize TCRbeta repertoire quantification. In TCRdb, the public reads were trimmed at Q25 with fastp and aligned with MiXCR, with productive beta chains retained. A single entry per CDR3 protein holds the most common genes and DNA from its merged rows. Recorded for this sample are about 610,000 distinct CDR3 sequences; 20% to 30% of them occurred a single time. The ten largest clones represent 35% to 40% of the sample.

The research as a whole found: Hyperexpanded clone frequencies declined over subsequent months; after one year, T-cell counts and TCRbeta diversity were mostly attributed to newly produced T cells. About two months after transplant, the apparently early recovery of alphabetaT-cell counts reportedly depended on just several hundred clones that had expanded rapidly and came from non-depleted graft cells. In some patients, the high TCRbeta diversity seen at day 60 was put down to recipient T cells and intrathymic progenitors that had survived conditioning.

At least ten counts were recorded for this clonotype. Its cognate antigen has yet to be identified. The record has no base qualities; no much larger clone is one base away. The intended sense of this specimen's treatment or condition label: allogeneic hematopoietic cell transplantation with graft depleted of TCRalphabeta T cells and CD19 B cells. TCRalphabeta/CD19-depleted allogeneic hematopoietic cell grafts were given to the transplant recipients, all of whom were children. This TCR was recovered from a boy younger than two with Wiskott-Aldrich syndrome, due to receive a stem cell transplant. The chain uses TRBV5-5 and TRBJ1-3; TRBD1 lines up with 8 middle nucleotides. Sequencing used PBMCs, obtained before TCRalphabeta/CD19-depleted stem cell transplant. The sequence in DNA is TGTGCCAGCAGCTTGACCGGGACAGGCTCTGGAAACACCATATATTTT. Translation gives CASSLTGTGSGNTIYF.